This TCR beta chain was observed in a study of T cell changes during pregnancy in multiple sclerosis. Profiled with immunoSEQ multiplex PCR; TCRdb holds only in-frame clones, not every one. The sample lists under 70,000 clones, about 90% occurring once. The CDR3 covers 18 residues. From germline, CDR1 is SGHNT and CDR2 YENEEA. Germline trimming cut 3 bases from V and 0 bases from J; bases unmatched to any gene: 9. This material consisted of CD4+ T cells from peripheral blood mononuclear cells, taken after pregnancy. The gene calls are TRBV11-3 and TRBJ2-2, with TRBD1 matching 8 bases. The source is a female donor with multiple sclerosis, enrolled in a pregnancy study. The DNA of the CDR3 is TGTGCCAGCAGCTTCCAGGACAGGGTCGCCCCGAACACCGGGGAGCTGTTTTTT. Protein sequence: CASSFQDRVAPNTGELFF.